This T cell receptor beta chain was sequenced in a study of OX40 agonist ivuxolimab in advanced cancers. Assay used: immunoSEQ multiplex PCR; TCRdb lists only in-frame clones, some missing. The sample includes around 80,000 clones, roughly 87% of them seen just once. There are 13 residues in the CDR3. V and J are TRBV12-2 and TRBJ1-1. TRBV12-2 is a recognized pseudogene. The TCR sequence derives from an adult with an advanced solid tumor such as melanoma, head and neck, liver or kidney cancer. The input for sequencing was CD4+ or CD8+ T cells sorted from blood, taken in a trial of the OX40 agonist ivuxolimab. Written as DNA, the CDR3 is TGTGCAAGTCGCCACAGATGGGATCCGGGAGCTTTCTTT. It translates to CASRHRWDPGAFF.